This T cell receptor beta chain stems from a study of T cells after yellow fever vaccination. There are many counts of this clonotype. In germline, CDR1 is SGHTA, CDR2 FQGNSA. V was clipped by 5 bases and J by 3 bases; unmatched bases: 8. There are 16 residues in the CDR3. The study's findings and limits: Clones from primary vaccination mostly reappeared after the booster (roughly 95% CD4, around 90% CD8).

TCRdb ran MiXCR on the 5' RACE reads and lists one entry per CDR3 protein. The data contain more than 9,000 distinct CDR3 sequences, 4% to 5.5% of them singletons. This sample comprised PBMCs, either bulk or a sorted T-cell subset (CD4+, CD8+, memory, or dextramer-sorted; not recorded which), obtained roughly 15 days after the first yellow fever vaccination. The genes are TRBV7-2 and TRBJ2-1; TRBD1 matches at 9 bases. The sequence was collected from a man between 18 and 29 years old who received the YFV17D yellow fever vaccine. CDR3 in DNA: TGTGCCAGCAGCGACCTAGGGACAGGGTACTACAATGAGCAGTTCTTC. Protein sequence: CASSDLGTGYYNEQFF.